The 2 T cell receptor beta chains below all came from one sample that was sequenced in a study of early T cells in non-severe SARS-CoV-2 infection. TCRdb analysed the 5' RACE reads with MiXCR anew, one entry per CDR3 protein. The sample records over 95,000 distinct CDR3 sequences, approximately 15% being singletons. Sequenced sample: whole blood. The receptors derive from an adult who was a healthcare worker with PCR-confirmed SARS-CoV-2 infection or an uninfected control (not recorded which).

This clonotype has more than one count but fewer than ten. The V call is TRBV7-6, the J call TRBJ1-4, with 9 bases that match TRBD1. The CDR3 extends over 15 amino acids. Per the germline V gene, CDR1 is SGHVS and CDR2 is FNYEAQ. J was trimmed by 5 bases and V by 4 bases; bases with no gene match: 5. In nucleotides, the CDR3 is TGTGCCAGCAGCTCCCCGACAGGGGGGAATGAAAAACTGTTTTTT. This gives the protein CASSSPTGGNEKLFF. The whole variable domain, filled in from reference TRBV7-6 and TRBJ1-4, reads GAGVSQSPRYKVTKRGQDVALRCDPISGHVSLYWYRQALGQGPEFLTYFNYEAQQDKSGLPNDRFSAERPEGSISTLTIQRTEQRDSAMYRCASSSPTGGNEKLFFGSGTQLSVL.

The V and J genes are TRBV10-3 and TRBJ1-6; 8 bases map to TRBD1. Trimming at V came to 10 bases and at J to 5 bases, leaving 7 bases not matched to a gene. CDR3 length: 14 residues. The germline gives CDR1 ENHRY, CDR2 SYGVKD. CDR3 DNA: TGTGCCACCAAATCGGACAGGGATAATTCACCCCTCCACTTT. Translation: CATKSDRDNSPLHF.